This passage covers 2 T cell receptor beta chains from one sample sequenced in a study of CD8 T cells in ankylosing spondylitis. MiXCR was run by TCRdb on the 5' RACE reads, yielding one entry per CDR3 protein. The sample includes about 130,000 distinct CDR3 sequences, around 8.5% of them seen just once. Sequenced input: blood, either unsorted or a sorted T cell fraction (not recorded which). These receptor sequences come from a male donor with ankylosing spondylitis or in good health (not recorded which).

This clonotype was seen at least ten times. The chain couples TRBV12-3 or TRBV12-4 to TRBJ2-3, with 8 bases identical to TRBD2. V trimming: 5 bases; J trimming: 3 bases; junction bases outside the gene matches: 1. The CDR3 is 13 amino acids. The CDR3 protein is CASSRLATDTQYF. As DNA, the CDR3 is TGTGCCAGCAGTAGACTAGCGACAGATACGCAGTATTTT.

There are many counts of this clonotype. The chain links TRBV29-1 to TRBJ2-1; 13 bases are a match to TRBD2. The CDR3 covers 15 residues. Germline V CDR1 and CDR2: SQVTM, ANQGSEA. J lost 6 bases, V lost 6 bases, and 8 bases had no gene match. The CDR3 spells CSVGLAGVGANEQFF. CDR3 DNA: TGCAGCGTCGGACTAGCGGGAGTTGGGGCCAATGAGCAGTTCTTC.